Reported below is one T cell receptor (beta chain). This entry belongs to a study of multiple sclerosis patients with progressive multifocal leukoencephalopathy. Sequenced by immunoSEQ multiplex PCR; TCRdb stores in-frame clones only, minus some. Altogether some 30,000 clones are present, approximately 91% being singletons, with the ten largest covering about 1.5%. The CDR3 sequence is 13 residues long. CDR1 is SGHVS and CDR2 is FNYEAQ in the germline V gene. Time point given: before natalizumab initiation. The genes are TRBV7-6 and TRBJ2-5; TRBD1 agrees at 7 bases. The DNA matches TRBJ2-7 better at its end, which makes the J call doubtful. The clonotype was recovered from a human donor with multiple sclerosis. The material sequenced was PBMCs. The CDR3 region has the DNA TGTGCCAGCAGCTTTGACAGGGCAAACGAGCAGTACTTC. Amino acid sequence: CASSFDRANEQYF.